These 25 T cell receptor beta chains share one sample of origin, sequenced in a study of control samples from healthy donors and cancer patients. Assay used: immunoSEQ multiplex PCR; TCRdb lists only in-frame clones, some missing. The data show 60,000 to 95,000 clones, about 80% seen once. The sequenced material came from blood. Receptors originate from a man in his fifties in good health.

The CDR3 region has the DNA TGTGCCAGCAGTTATCGGACAGGCGCCTACGAGCAGTACTTC. Its translation: CASSYRTGAYEQYF. The chain joins TRBV6-5 to TRBJ2-7, with 7 positions matching TRBD1. The CDR3 is 14 amino acids. The V gene's germline CDR1 is MNHEY and CDR2 SVGAGI. Germline trimming cut 3 bases from V and 2 bases from J; bases unmatched to any gene: 4.

The chain joins TRBV3-1 (or the pseudogene TRBV3-2) to TRBJ1-6; D not resolved. Trimming shortened V by 3 bases and J by 0 bases, and 6 bases separated the two germline ends. The germline gives CDR1 LGHDT, CDR2 YNNKEL (reference sequence). CDR3 length: 15 residues. CDR3 sequence: CASSHGSSYNSPLHF. The CDR3 nucleotides read TGTGCCAGCAGCCATGGTAGCTCCTATAATTCACCCCTCCACTTT.

V and J are TRBV7-9 and TRBJ1-2; D is uncertain. From germline, CDR1 is SEHNR and CDR2 FQNEAQ (reference sequence). This CDR3 comprises 14 residues. V shed 1 base and J shed 3 bases, with 9 bases lying between them. The CDR3 coding sequence is TGTGCCAGCAGCTTAGGATCGACTGACTATGGCTACACCTTC. As protein: CASSLGSTDYGYTF.

V and J are TRBV6-5 and TRBJ1-1; D might be TRBD1 (5 bases). Deletions cut 2 bases from V and 1 base from J, with 11 bases between. CDR3 length equals 15 residues. CDR1 and CDR2 (germline): MNHEY, SVGAGI. CDR3 in amino acids: CASSYGAGPNTEAFF. The CDR3, as DNA: TGTGCCAGCAGTTACGGGGCGGGACCGAACACTGAAGCTTTCTTT.

This clone was observed a handful of times. CDR3 sequence: CASSLRTGGPPGELFF. The CDR3 DNA reads as TGTGCCAGCAGCTTACGGACAGGGGGGCCTCCCGGGGAGCTGTTTTTT. The chain uses TRBV4-2 and TRBJ2-2; 10 bases align to TRBD1. The CDR3 is 16 amino acids. After removal of 5 bases from V and 6 bases from J, the junction contained 9 bases not matched to a gene. The V gene's germline CDR1 is LGHNA and CDR2 YNFKEQ.

This chain links TRBV9 with TRBJ2-6, with TRBD2 matching over 14 bases. The CDR3 is 18 residues long. The germline CDR1 and CDR2 sequences are SGDLS and YYNGEE. The V gene end was trimmed by 3 bases and the J gene end by 1 base; junction bases not matched to a gene: 3. CDR3 loop: CASSGRLAGGSGANVLTF. In DNA, the CDR3 is TGTGCCAGCAGCGGCAGACTAGCGGGAGGGTCTGGGGCCAACGTCCTGACTTTC.

There are a few counts of this clone. CDR3 region: CASSLYGTGNSPLHF. The CDR3 nucleotides are TGTGCCAGCAGCTTATACGGGACAGGAAATTCACCCCTCCACTTT. The J gene is TRBJ1-6, the V gene TRBV7-9, with TRBD1 matching over 8 bases. Germline CDR1 and CDR2: SEHNR and FQNEAQ (reference sequence). This CDR3 has 15 amino acids. V shed 2 bases, J shed 7 bases, and the junction held 4 bases outside the gene matches.

This clone has a handful of counts. The rearrangement links TRBV7-9 to TRBJ1-6; D is possibly TRBD1 (6 bases). Germline-derived CDR1 and CDR2 are SEHNR and FQNEAQ (reference sequence). V gave up 6 bases and J gave up 7 bases, with 16 bases separating them. This CDR3 is 15 amino acids long. The CDR3 DNA reads as TGTGCCAGCAGTCCACAGGGCAGTGAAAATTCACCCCTCCACTTT. This sequence encodes CASSPQGSENSPLHF. The full variable domain, its missing parts supplied by reference TRBV7-9 and TRBJ1-6, is DTGVSQNPRHKITKRGQNVTFRCDPISEHNRLYWYRQTLGQGPEFLTYFQNEAQLEKSRLLSDRFSAERPKGSFSTLEIQRTEQGDSAMYLCASSPQGSENSPLHFGNGTRLTVT.

The chain combines TRBV4-1 with TRBJ1-1, with D possibly TRBD1 on 6 matching bases. The CDR3 sequence is 14 residues long. V lost 3 bases, J lost 1 base, and 9 bases lay in between. Germline-derived CDR1 and CDR2 are MGHRA and YSYEKL. In DNA form, the CDR3 reads TGCGCCAGCAGCCAGGGGGGGCAGAACACTGAAGCTTTCTTT. The encoded protein is CASSQGGQNTEAFF.

The CDR3 DNA follows: TGCAGTGCTAGTAGCTGGCGGGAGACCCAGTACTTC. It is translated as CSASSWRETQYF. The chain couples TRBV20-1 to TRBJ2-5; no firm D call. The CDR3 contains 12 residues. CDR1 and CDR2 from the germline V gene are DFQATT and SNEGSKA (reference sequence). The germline V and J ends were trimmed by 3 bases and 5 bases, with 10 bases remaining between them.

V and J are TRBV3-1 (or the pseudogene TRBV3-2) and TRBJ2-7; no clear D. V gave up 0 bases and J gave up 7 bases, with 16 bases separating them. Germline CDR1 and CDR2: LGHDT and YNNKEL (reference sequence). This CDR3 has 15 residues. The CDR3: CASSQDRASPGEQYF. The CDR3 DNA reads as TGTGCCAGCAGCCAAGATCGGGCCAGCCCTGGTGAGCAGTACTTC.

The J gene is TRBJ2-7, the V gene TRBV24-1, with 8 bases that match TRBD2. The CDR3 has 15 amino acids. Germline CDR1 is KGHDR and CDR2 is SFDVKD. The trim removed 5 bases at V and 1 base at J, leaving 6 bases unmatched. For the CDR3, the DNA is TGTGCCACCAGTGGGGGTAGCGGGGAATCCTACGAGCAGTACTTC. Encoded protein: CATSGGSGESYEQYF.

The rearrangement uses TRBV21-1 and TRBJ2-7; the D call in the table, TRBD2, was not verified against the DNA. TRBV21-1 constitutes a pseudogene. The CDR3 consists of 16 residues. The CDR3, as DNA: TGTGCCAGCTTCAACCCCCGCAGCGGGAGTGTCTACGAGCAGTACTTC. It yields the protein CASFNPRSGSVYEQYF.

V is TRBV7-2 and J is TRBJ1-5; D possibly corresponds to TRBD1 (5 bases). The germline V gene encodes CDR1 SGHTA and CDR2 FQGNSA. The V and J ends lost 2 bases and 1 base respectively, with 15 bases between them. This CDR3 has 17 amino acids. CDR3 loop: CASSLKPLGGSNQPQHF. The CDR3 nucleotides are TGTGCCAGCAGCTTAAAACCTCTCGGGGGGAGCAATCAGCCCCAGCATTTT.

The chain recombines TRBV5-6 with TRBJ2-1; 10 positions match TRBD2. The CDR3 extends over 19 amino acids. With 2 bases clipped from V and 6 bases from J, the junction kept 17 bases outside the gene matches. Germline CDR1 and CDR2: SGHDT and YYEEEE. Written as DNA, the CDR3 is TGTGCCAGCAGCTTAGAAACTAGCGGGAAGAAAGAGATCCGCAATGAGCAGTTCTTC. It codes for CASSLETSGKKEIRNEQFF.

The rearrangement joins TRBV11-2 to TRBJ2-5, with D unclear. The V gene lost 5 bases and the J gene lost 5 bases, with 12 bases spanning the gap. The CDR3 consists of 13 residues. CDR1 SGHAT and CDR2 FQNNGV come from the germline V gene. The CDR3 region is CASSAQGVETQYF. For the CDR3, the DNA is TGTGCCAGCAGCGCCCAAGGCGTCGAGACCCAGTACTTC.

The rearrangement joins TRBV19 to TRBJ2-1; 9 nucleotides line up with TRBD2. Germline V CDR1 and CDR2: LNHDA, SQIVND (reference sequence). J gave up 10 bases and V 4 bases, and 14 bases lay outside the gene matches. CDR3 length: 16 amino acids. The CDR3 is CASSTPTSGPRREQFF. DNA for the CDR3: TGTGCCAGTAGTACCCCAACTAGCGGGCCCCGGCGGGAGCAGTTCTTC.

V usage is TRBV6-2 or TRBV6-3 and J usage is TRBJ1-5; no clear D. Germline CDR1 and CDR2: MNHEY and SVGEGT. The V and J ends lost 4 bases and 1 base respectively, with 11 bases between them. This CDR3 spans 15 amino acids. CDR3 in amino acids: CASSSNILSNQPQHF. For the CDR3, the DNA is TGTGCCAGCAGTTCTAACATCCTAAGCAATCAGCCCCAGCATTTT.

The V call is TRBV2, the J call TRBJ2-5; D tentatively reads TRBD1 or TRBD2 (5 bases each). The CDR3 is made up of 14 amino acids. V lost 3 bases and J 4 bases, leaving 12 bases between the germline ends. Germline CDR1 and CDR2: SNHLY and FYNNEI. The CDR3 nucleotides are TGTGCCAGCAGTGATGGGTGGGGGACAGAGACCCAGTACTTC. It encodes CASSDGWGTETQYF.

The rearrangement uses TRBV21-1 and TRBJ1-3. TRBV21-1 is noted as a pseudogene. The CDR3 consists of 15 residues. The DNA for the CDR3 is TGTGCCAGCAGCGGTAGGGAAGACTTTGGAAACACCATATATTTT. Translated, it gives CASSGREDFGNTIYF.

In the case of this clone: This sample includes further DNA sequences coding for the same CDR3. This chain links TRBV5-1 with TRBJ2-7; TRBD2 matches at 11 bases. The CDR3 consists of 14 residues. V was clipped by 4 bases and J by 4 bases; unmatched bases: 4. CDR1 and CDR2 from the germline V gene are SGHRS and YFSETQ. The CDR3 sequence is CASSRGTSGYEQYF. CDR3 DNA: TGCGCCAGCAGCCGAGGGACTAGCGGTTACGAGCAGTACTTC.

The genes are TRBV4-3 and TRBJ1-3; D is uncertain. This CDR3 has 16 residues. The germline CDR1 and CDR2 sequences are LGHNA and YSLEER. Trimming shortened V by 0 bases and J by 0 bases, and 9 bases separated the two germline ends. CDR3 coding DNA: TGCGCCAGCAGCCAAGACATTGTACCCTCTGGAAACACCATATATTTT. Amino acids: CASSQDIVPSGNTIYF.

The chain employs TRBV3-1 (or the pseudogene TRBV3-2) and TRBJ1-1, with D possibly TRBD1 on 6 matching bases. The V gene's germline CDR1 is LGHDT and CDR2 YNNKEL (reference sequence). The CDR3 runs 13 residues. Trimming took 5 bases from V and 7 from J, leaving 14 bases between them. CDR3 sequence: CASSSQGLNEAFF. CDR3 in DNA: TGTGCCAGCAGCTCACAGGGTTTGAATGAAGCTTTCTTT.

This chain connects TRBV6-1 to TRBJ2-7, with 11 bases aligning to TRBD2. CDR1 MNHNS and CDR2 SASEGT come from the germline V gene. The CDR3 is 15 amino acids. The ends lost 3 bases at V and 3 bases at J; junction bases unmatched: 4. DNA of the CDR3: TGTGCCAGCAGTGAGGGACTAGCGGAATACTACGAGCAGTACTTC. Protein: CASSEGLAEYYEQYF.

The chain links TRBV29-1 to TRBJ2-5; D unclear. Germline V lookup: CDR1 SQVTM, CDR2 ANQGSEA. The CDR3 length is 12 residues. V dropped 8 bases and J dropped 3 bases, with 13 bases sitting between them. Here the CDR3 DNA reads TGCAGCTCAGGACCCACGGAAGAGACCCAGTACTTC. Its protein product is CSSGPTEETQYF.